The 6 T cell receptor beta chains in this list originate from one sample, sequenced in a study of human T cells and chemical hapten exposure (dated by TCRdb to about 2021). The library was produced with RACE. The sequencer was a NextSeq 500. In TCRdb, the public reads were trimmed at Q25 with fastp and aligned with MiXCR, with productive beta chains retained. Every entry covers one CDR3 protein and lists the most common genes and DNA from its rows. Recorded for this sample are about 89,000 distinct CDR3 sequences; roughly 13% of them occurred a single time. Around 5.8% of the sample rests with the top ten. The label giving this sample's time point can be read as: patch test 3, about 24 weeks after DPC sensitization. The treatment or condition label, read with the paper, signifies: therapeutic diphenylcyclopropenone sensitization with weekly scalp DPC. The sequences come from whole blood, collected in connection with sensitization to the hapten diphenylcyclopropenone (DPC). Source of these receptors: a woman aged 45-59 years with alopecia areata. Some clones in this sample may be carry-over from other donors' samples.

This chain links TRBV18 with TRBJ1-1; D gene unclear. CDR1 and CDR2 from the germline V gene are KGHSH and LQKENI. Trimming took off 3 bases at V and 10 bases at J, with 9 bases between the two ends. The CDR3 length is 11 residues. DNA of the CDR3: TGTGCCAGCTCACCTGGGGAGCTAGCTTTCTTT. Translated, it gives CASSPGELAFF.

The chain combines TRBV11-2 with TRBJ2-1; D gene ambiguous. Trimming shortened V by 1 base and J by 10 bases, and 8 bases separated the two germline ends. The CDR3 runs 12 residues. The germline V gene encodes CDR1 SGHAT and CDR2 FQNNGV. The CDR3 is CASSLAANEQFF. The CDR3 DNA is TGTGCCAGCAGCTTAGCAGCAAACGAGCAGTTCTTC.

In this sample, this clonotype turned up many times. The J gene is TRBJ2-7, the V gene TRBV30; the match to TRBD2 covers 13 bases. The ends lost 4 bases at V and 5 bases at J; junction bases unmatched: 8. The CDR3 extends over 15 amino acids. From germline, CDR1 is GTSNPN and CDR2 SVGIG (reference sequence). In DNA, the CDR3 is TGTGCCTGGACTACTGGGACTAGCGGGGCCGACGAGCAGTACTTC. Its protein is CAWTTGTSGADEQYF.

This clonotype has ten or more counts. Here the CDR3 DNA reads TGTGCCAGCATCACCGGGACAGGTCGCTACGAGCAGTACTTC. Encoded protein: CASITGTGRYEQYF. The V and J genes are TRBV7-2 and TRBJ2-7; 8 bases align to TRBD1. V dropped 7 bases and J dropped 3; count of bases not matched to a gene: 8. Germline CDR1 is SGHTA and CDR2 is FQGNSA. There are 14 residues in the CDR3.

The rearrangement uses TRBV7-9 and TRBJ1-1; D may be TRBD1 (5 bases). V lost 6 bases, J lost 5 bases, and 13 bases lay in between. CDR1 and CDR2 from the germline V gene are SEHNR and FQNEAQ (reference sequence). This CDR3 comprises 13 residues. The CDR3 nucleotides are TGTGCCAGCAGATGGGGCTCACGAACTGAAGCTTTCTTT. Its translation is CASRWGSRTEAFF.

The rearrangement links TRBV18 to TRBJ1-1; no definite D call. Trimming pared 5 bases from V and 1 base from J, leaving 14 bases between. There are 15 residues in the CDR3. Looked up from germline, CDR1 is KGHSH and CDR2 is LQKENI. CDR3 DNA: TGTGCCAGCTCAGCAAAAACGGCGGCGAACACTGAAGCTTTCTTT. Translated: CASSAKTAANTEAFF.